This TCR beta chain appears in the sequencing data of a study of cytomegalovirus exposure and HLA in healthy donors. CDR3 length: 14 residues. V shed 4 bases, J shed 1 base, and the junction held 3 bases outside the gene matches. The germline gives CDR1 SGHKS, CDR2 YYEKEE (reference sequence). The PCR made use of 60 Vbeta and 13 Jbeta primers. Profiled with immunoSEQ multiplex PCR; TCRdb holds only in-frame clones, not every one. The data show fewer than 150,000 clones, 82% seen once. As concerns this clone: Its antigen is not identified.

Study conclusions and caveats: Most TCR sequences proved rare, with some public TCRs found in many donors.

Sequencing was performed on PBMCs. The origin of this receptor is a young woman in good health and CMV-seronegative. The rearrangement uses TRBV5-5 and TRBJ2-5; 8 bases are a match to TRBD1. CDR3 amino acids: CASSPGTGQETQYF. The CDR3 DNA reads as TGTGCCAGCAGCCCCGGGACAGGCCAAGAGACCCAGTACTTC.